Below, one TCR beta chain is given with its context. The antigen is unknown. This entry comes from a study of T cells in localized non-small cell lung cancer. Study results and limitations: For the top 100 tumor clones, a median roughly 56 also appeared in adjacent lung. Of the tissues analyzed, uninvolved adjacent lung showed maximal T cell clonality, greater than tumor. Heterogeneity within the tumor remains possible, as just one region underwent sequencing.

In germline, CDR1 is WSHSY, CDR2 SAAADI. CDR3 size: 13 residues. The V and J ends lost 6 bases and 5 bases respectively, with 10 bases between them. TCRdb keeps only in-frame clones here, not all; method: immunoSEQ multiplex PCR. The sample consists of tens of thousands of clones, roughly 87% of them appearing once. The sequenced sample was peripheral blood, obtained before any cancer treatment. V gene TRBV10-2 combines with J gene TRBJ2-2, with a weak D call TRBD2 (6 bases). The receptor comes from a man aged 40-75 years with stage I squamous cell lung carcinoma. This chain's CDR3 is CASRIRETGELFF. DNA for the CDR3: TGCGCCAGCAGGATTCGGGAGACCGGGGAGCTGTTTTTT.